This T cell receptor beta chain was recorded in a study of long-term antiretroviral therapy in people with HIV. This clone was detected a few times. Different DNA sequences within this sample yield the same CDR3. A v3.0 immunoSEQ assay was performed at survey level. Produced via immunoSEQ multiplex PCR; TCRdb's table is partial and in-frame only. The table shows 15,000 to 20,000 clones, with around four fifths occurring only once. The CDR3 is 13 amino acids. V lost 5 bases and J lost 6, with 14 bases in between. Germline CDR1 reads LNHDA; CDR2 reads SQIVND (reference sequence). Sequenced here: unsorted PBMCs, sampled 0.3 years after starting antiretroviral therapy. This chain connects TRBV19 to TRBJ2-7; either TRBD1 or TRBD2 may supply D (5 bases each). The receptor comes from a woman aged 50 to 65 with HIV. The CDR3 bases are TGTGCCAGTAGTCTCCTCCTTGGGGGCGAGCAGTACGTC. It yields the protein CASSLLLGGEQYV.